These 11 T cell receptor beta chains were all obtained from the same sample, sequenced in a study of human T cells and chemical hapten exposure. Via MiXCR, TCRdb re-called the RACE reads, giving one row per CDR3 protein. The sample carries approximately 400,000 distinct CDR3 sequences, more than 4.5% recorded once. Time point defined: patch test 1, 2 weeks after DPC sensitization. Treatment defined: therapeutic diphenylcyclopropenone sensitization with weekly scalp DPC. The source was whole blood, collected in connection with sensitization to the hapten diphenylcyclopropenone (DPC). The receptors derive from a woman aged 50 to 65 with alopecia areata. Some clones in this sample may be carry-over from other donors' samples.

This clonotype has at least ten counts. V usage is TRBV3-1 and J usage is TRBJ1-4; 8 nucleotides agree with TRBD1. The CDR3 has 15 residues. Looked up from germline, CDR1 is LGHDT and CDR2 is YNNKEL (reference sequence). Germline trimming cut 3 bases from V and 7 bases from J; bases unmatched to any gene: 7. The CDR3 bases are TGTGCCAGCAGCCACCGACAGGGGTTGGGTGAAAAACTGTTTTTT. As protein: CASSHRQGLGEKLFF.

This clonotype has more than one count but fewer than ten. The V gene is TRBV20-1, the J gene TRBJ1-1, with 8 bases lining up with TRBD1. Unmatched junction bases numbered 3, after V lost 5 bases and J lost 1 base. This CDR3 contains 13 residues. Germline V gene lookup returns CDR1 DFQATT and CDR2 SNEGSKA (reference sequence). DNA for the CDR3: TGCAGTGCTTGGACAGGGAGGAACACTGAAGCTTTCTTT. As protein: CSAWTGRNTEAFF.

This clonotype was counted ten times or more. V and J are TRBV7-9 and TRBJ1-4; D gene unclear. The CDR3 extends over 13 amino acids. The V end lost 5 bases, the J end lost 13 bases, and 17 bases lay between the germline ends. The V gene's germline CDR1 is SEHNR and CDR2 FQNEAQ (reference sequence). CDR3: CASSQDNAPRLFF. CDR3 DNA sequence: TGTGCCAGCAGCCAAGATAATGCGCCCCGACTGTTTTTT.

The chain recombines TRBV2 with TRBJ1-1, with D unresolved. The CDR3 has 14 residues. Looked up from germline, CDR1 is SNHLY and CDR2 is FYNNEI. The V and J ends lost 3 bases and 3 bases respectively, with 11 bases between them. The CDR3 coding sequence is TGTGCCAGCAGTGATTGGGTGGCGGACACTGAAGCTTTCTTT. Residues: CASSDWVADTEAFF.

This clonotype turned up a few times. The rearrangement joins TRBV12-3 or TRBV12-4 to TRBJ1-6; 8 bases are a match to TRBD1. With 7 bases clipped from V and 8 bases from J, the junction kept 10 bases outside the gene matches. The CDR3 sequence is 15 residues long. CDR3 sequence: CASTDRGWWDSPLHF. The CDR3 nucleotides are TGTGCCAGCACAGACAGGGGCTGGTGGGATTCACCCCTCCACTTT.

This clonotype has at least ten counts. The chain couples TRBV27 to TRBJ1-1; D uncertain. The CDR3 is made up of 13 amino acids. Germline CDR1 reads MNHEY; CDR2 reads SMNVEV (reference sequence). Trimming left V 0 bases short and J 3 bases short, with 5 bases between. CDR3 in amino acids: CASSLSPYTEAFF. CDR3 bases: TGTGCCAGCAGTTTATCACCTTACACTGAAGCTTTCTTT.

This clonotype appeared many times. The rearrangement links TRBV6-5 to TRBJ2-2, with 7 bases aligning to TRBD2. Germline V lookup: CDR1 MNHEY, CDR2 SVGAGI. The CDR3 spans 13 residues. V gave up 7 bases and J gave up 7 bases; unmatched junction bases: 6. CDR3 amino acids: CASTGGGIGELFF. The CDR3 bases are TGTGCCAGCACCGGCGGGGGAATCGGGGAGCTGTTTTTT.

This clonotype showed up many times. This rearrangement joins TRBV4-3 to TRBJ2-6; a possible D gene is TRBD1 (5 bases). The CDR3 totals 13 residues. V was cut by 0 bases and J by 14 bases, with 11 bases left in between. Germline values: CDR1 LGHNA, CDR2 YSLEER. CDR3 sequence: CASSQDRLGLLTF. CDR3 DNA: TGCGCCAGCAGCCAAGATAGGTTGGGGCTCCTGACTTTC.

Ten or more counts support this clonotype. The chain links TRBV4-3 to TRBJ2-7; 9 bases are a match to TRBD1. With V trimmed by 0 bases and J by 6 bases, 6 bases remained unmatched. The CDR3 is 15 residues long. Germline V CDR1 and CDR2: LGHNA, YSLEER. The CDR3 here is CASSQDMGTGREQYF. In nucleotides, the CDR3 is TGCGCCAGCAGCCAAGATATGGGGACAGGGCGCGAGCAGTACTTC.

This clonotype was seen a handful of times. The chain employs TRBV7-6 and TRBJ2-7, with 9 bases matching TRBD1. This CDR3 is 15 amino acids long. Germline CDR1 and CDR2: SGHVS and FNYEAQ. With V trimmed by 4 bases and J by 5 bases, 9 bases remained unmatched. In DNA, the CDR3 is TGTGCCAGCAGCTCCACGACAGGGGGTAGTCACGAGCAGTACTTC. Amino acid sequence: CASSSTTGGSHEQYF.

This clonotype has only a few counts. The J gene is TRBJ1-6, the V gene TRBV10-3, with D unclear. Germline assignment: CDR1 ENHRY and CDR2 SYGVKD. Trimming took off 6 bases at V and 9 bases at J, with 15 bases between the two ends. The CDR3 runs 14 residues. CDR3 residues: CAIRDQEGGSPLHF. In DNA form, the CDR3 reads TGTGCCATCAGGGACCAGGAGGGTGGTTCACCCCTCCACTTT.